This T cell receptor (beta chain) stems from a study of blood T cell repertoires in COVID-19. Study background: Some COVID-19 samples were acute and others convalescent; all came from the United States, Italy and Spain. PBMCs, B-cell-depleted T cells, or T cells were the source of the cDNA or gDNA that made up the material.

The CDR3 has 20 amino acids. Per germline, CDR1 SGHRS and CDR2 YFSETQ. Trimming took off 0 bases at V and 2 bases at J, with 23 bases between the two ends. In the original workflow: Quantification of nucleated cells was approximated via reference gene primer amplification. The protocol was immunoSEQ multiplex PCR, while the TCRdb copy is restricted to in-frame clones and leaves out a portion. That table is the source of V, J and clone size, and D and trimming were worked out from the DNA. Of over 45,000 clones in the sample, 80% to 90% were seen once. The sequenced material came from peripheral blood. The chain has TRBV5-1 and TRBJ2-2; the D is unclear. The TCR was taken from a man aged 35-49 years with acute or convalescent COVID-19. CDR3 in amino acids: CASSLARLQAQSTNTGELFF. The CDR3 DNA is TGCGCCAGCAGCTTGGCCCGTCTTCAGGCCCAATCAACAAACACCGGGGAGCTGTTTTTT. The entire variable domain, with the rest obtained from reference TRBV5-1 and TRBJ2-2, is as follows: KAGVTQTPRYLIKTRGQQVTLSCSPISGHRSVSWYQQTPGQGLQFLFEYFSETQRNKGNFPGRFSGRQFSNSRSEMNVSTLELGDSALYLCASSLARLQAQSTNTGELFFGEGSRLTVL.